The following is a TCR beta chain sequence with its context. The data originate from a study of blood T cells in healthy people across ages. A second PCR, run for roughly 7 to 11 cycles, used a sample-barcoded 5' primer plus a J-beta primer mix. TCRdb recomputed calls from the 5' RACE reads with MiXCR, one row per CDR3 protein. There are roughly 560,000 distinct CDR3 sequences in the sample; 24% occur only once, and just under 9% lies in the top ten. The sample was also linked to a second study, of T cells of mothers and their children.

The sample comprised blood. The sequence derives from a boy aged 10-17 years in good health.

The CDR3 nucleotides are TGTGCCATCAGTGAGTCTTCTGGGTTAGAGACCCAGTACTTC. This sequence encodes CAISESSGLETQYF. The chain recombines TRBV10-3 with TRBJ2-5; D remains ambiguous. CDR3 size: 14 residues. Trimming stripped 0 bases from V and 4 bases from J, with 9 bases between. Germline CDR1 and CDR2: ENHRY and SYGVKD.